This note documents a single T cell receptor (beta chain) sequence. Its antigen is undetermined. Germline CDR1 SGHTA, CDR2 FQGNSA. The V and J ends lost 5 bases and 12 bases respectively, with 17 bases between them. The CDR3 has 12 residues. The sample comes from a study of beta chain features in type 1 diabetes. Expressed TCRB transcripts were sequenced because the isolated RNA had all been reverse transcribed beforehand. Libraries were prepared by immunoSEQ multiplex PCR; TCRdb keeps only in-frame clonotypes and omits some of them. The table has 500,000 to 700,000 clones, about a sixth seen once. Overall study results and limits: Sequencing from cDNA could over-represent high-TCR-expressing cells.

The sample was naive CD4+ T cells from blood. The chain couples TRBV7-2 to TRBJ2-7; D not resolved. This clonotype was obtained from a man aged 18 to 29 in good health. The chain's CDR3 is CASSLHRTFAYF. In nucleotides, the CDR3 is TGTGCCAGCAGCCTCCACCGAACTTTTGCGTACTTC. The entire variable domain, with the rest obtained from reference TRBV7-2 and TRBJ2-7, is as follows: GAGVSQSPSNKVTEKGKDVELRCDPISGHTALYWYRQSLGQGLEFLIYFQGNSAPDKSGLPSDRFSAERTGGSVSTLTIQRTQQEDSAVYLCASSLHRTFAYFGPGTRLTVT.